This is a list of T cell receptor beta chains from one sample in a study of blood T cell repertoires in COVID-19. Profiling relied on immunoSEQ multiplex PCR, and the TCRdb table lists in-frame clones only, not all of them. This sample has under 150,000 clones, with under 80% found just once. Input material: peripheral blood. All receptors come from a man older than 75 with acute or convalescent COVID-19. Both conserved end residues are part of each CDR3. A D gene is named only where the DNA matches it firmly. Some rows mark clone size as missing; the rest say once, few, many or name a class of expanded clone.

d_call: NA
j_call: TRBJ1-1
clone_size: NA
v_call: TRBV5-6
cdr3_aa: CASSSRGGSEVAFF
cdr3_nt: TGTGCCAGCAGCTCCCGCGGGGGGAGTGAGGTCGCTTTCTTT

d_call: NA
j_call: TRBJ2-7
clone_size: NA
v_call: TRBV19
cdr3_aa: CASSAGTVLYEQYF
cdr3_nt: TGTGCCAGTAGTGCGGGGACAGTCCTCTACGAGCAGTACTTC

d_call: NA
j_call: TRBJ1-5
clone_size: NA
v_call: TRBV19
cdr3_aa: CASTGYLQGGDSNQPQHF
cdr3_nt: TGTGCCAGTACAGGATATCTCCAGGGAGGGGATAGCAATCAGCCCCAGCATTTT

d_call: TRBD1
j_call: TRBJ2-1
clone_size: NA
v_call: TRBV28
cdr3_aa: CASIGTGGVSYNEQFF
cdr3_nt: TGTGCCAGCATCGGGACAGGGGGCGTCTCCTACAATGAGCAGTTCTTC

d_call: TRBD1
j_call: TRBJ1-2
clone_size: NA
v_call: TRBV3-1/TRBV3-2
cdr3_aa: CASSSGQGGYTF
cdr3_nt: TGTGCCAGCAGTTCGGGACAGGGTGGCTACACCTTC

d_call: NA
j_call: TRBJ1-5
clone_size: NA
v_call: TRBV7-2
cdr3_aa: CASSGGGRGVQPQHF
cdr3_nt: TGTGCCAGCAGCGGGGGAGGGAGGGGAGTTCAGCCCCAGCATTTT

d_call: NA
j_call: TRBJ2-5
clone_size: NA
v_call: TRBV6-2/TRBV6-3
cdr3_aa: CASSFSAAGETQYF
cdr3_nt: TGTGCCAGCAGTTTCTCAGCGGCGGGTGAGACCCAGTACTTC

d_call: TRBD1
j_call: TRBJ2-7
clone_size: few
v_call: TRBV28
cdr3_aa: CASIRDSPSYEQYF
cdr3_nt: TGTGCCAGCATACGGGACAGTCCCTCCTACGAGCAGTACTTC

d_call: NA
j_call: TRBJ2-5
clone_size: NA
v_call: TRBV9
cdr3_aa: CASSVGQQETQYF
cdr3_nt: TGTGCCAGCAGCGTAGGTCAACAGGAGACCCAGTACTTC

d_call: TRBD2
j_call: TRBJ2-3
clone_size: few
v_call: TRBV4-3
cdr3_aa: CASSQGLATLTDTQYF
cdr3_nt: TGCGCCAGCAGCCAGGGACTAGCGACCCTTACAGATACGCAGTATTTT

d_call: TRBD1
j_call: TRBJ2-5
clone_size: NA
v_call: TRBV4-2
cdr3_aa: CASSQDSDRDLQETQYF
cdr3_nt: TGTGCCAGCAGCCAAGATTCGGACAGGGATCTCCAAGAGACCCAGTACTTC

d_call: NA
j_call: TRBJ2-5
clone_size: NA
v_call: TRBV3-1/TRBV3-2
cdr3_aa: CASSQAGEETQYF
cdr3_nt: TGTGCCAGCAGCCAAGCCGGGGAAGAGACCCAGTACTTC

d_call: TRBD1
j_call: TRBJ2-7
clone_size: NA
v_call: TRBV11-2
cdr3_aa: CASSLAKVGTGIYEQYF
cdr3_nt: TGTGCCAGCAGCTTGGCCAAAGTTGGGACAGGGATCTACGAGCAGTACTTC

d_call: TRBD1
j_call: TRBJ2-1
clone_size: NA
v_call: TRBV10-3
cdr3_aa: CAIGGQGASNNEQFF
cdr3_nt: TGTGCCATCGGCGGACAGGGGGCGTCGAACAATGAGCAGTTCTTC

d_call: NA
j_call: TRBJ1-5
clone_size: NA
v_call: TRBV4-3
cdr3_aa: CASSQEDSSNQPQHF
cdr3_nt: TGCGCCAGCAGCCAAGAGGACAGTAGCAATCAGCCCCAGCATTTT

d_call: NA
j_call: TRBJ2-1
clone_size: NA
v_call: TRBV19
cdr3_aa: CASSSRRGLYNEQFF
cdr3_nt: TGTGCCAGTAGTTCCCGGCGGGGCCTATACAATGAGCAGTTCTTC

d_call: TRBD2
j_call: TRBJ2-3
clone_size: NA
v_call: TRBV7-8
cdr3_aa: CASSQRSGGGFTDTQYF
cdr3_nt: TGTGCCAGCAGCCAACGAAGCGGGGGGGGATTCACAGATACGCAGTATTTT

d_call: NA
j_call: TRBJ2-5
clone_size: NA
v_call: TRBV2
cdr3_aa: CASSGRGGQETQYF
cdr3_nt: TGTGCCAGCAGTGGGAGGGGGGGGCAAGAGACCCAATACTTC

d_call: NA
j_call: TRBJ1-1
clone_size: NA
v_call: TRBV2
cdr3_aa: CASPFSRDTEAFF
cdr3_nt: TGTGCCAGCCCTTTCAGCAGGGACACTGAAGCTTTCTTT

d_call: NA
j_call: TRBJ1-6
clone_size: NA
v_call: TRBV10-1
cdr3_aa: CASSDNQGDSPLHF
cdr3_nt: TGCGCCAGCAGTGATAACCAGGGCGATTCACCCCTCCACTTT